The next 18 T cell receptor beta chains were all read from a single sample in a study of shared clonotypes between healthy human individuals. Repertoires were generated with immunoSEQ multiplex PCR, while TCRdb's copy carries only in-frame clones and drops some. The data hold more than 2,000,000 clones, with more than 80% observed a single time. The specimen was naive CD4+ T cells from PBMCs. Subset given: CD45RA+ positively selected. The receptors come from a man aged 18 to 30 in good health. Some clones in this sample may be carry-over from other donors' samples.

The rearrangement links TRBV9 to TRBJ1-1; TRBD1 is a possible D gene (6 bases). V was clipped by 4 bases and J by 5 bases, with 15 bases between them. The CDR3 runs to 14 residues. CDR1 SGDLS and CDR2 YYNGEE come from the germline V gene. The CDR3 spells CASSPTGGQTEAFF. The CDR3 DNA sequence: TGTGCCAGCAGCCCGACTGGGGGGCAGACTGAAGCTTTCTTT.

This chain connects TRBV7-3 to TRBJ2-1; D remains ambiguous. CDR1 is SGHTA and CDR2 is FQGTGA in the germline V gene. The CDR3 runs to 14 residues. Trimming removed 4 bases at V and 3 bases at J, with 10 bases between. CDR3 DNA: TGTGCCAGCAGCTCACGGGCGGACTACAATGAGCAGTTCTTC. Translated, it gives CASSSRADYNEQFF.

The chain uses TRBV2 and TRBJ1-3; possible D gene TRBD1, 5 bases. The CDR3 is made up of 14 amino acids. Germline V gene data show CDR1 as SNHLY and CDR2 as FYNNEI. V lost 2 bases to trimming and J lost 4 bases, with 9 bases between them. Here the CDR3 DNA reads TGTGCCAGCAGTGAACCGGGACGGGGAAACACCATATATTTT. The encoded protein is CASSEPGRGNTIYF.

V is TRBV6-5 and J is TRBJ1-2; D call uncertain. V dropped 5 bases and J dropped 3 bases, with 10 bases sitting between them. Germline CDR1 is MNHEY and CDR2 is SVGAGI. This CDR3 has 13 residues. CDR3 loop: CASSPQFHYGYTF. The CDR3 DNA sequence: TGTGCCAGCAGTCCTCAGTTTCACTATGGCTACACCTTC.

Remarks on this clone: In the same sample, other DNA sequences code for this CDR3. The V call is TRBV7-2, the J call TRBJ2-3; tentative D call: TRBD2 (5 bases). The ends were cut back, 4 bases at V and 4 bases at J, with 9 bases in the middle. Germline V gene lookup returns CDR1 SGHTA and CDR2 FQGNSA. This CDR3 is 13 amino acids long. The CDR3 DNA reads as TGTGCCAGCAGCTCGGAGGTCGCAGATACGCAGTATTTT. Protein product: CASSSEVADTQYF.

The rearrangement links TRBV10-3 to TRBJ1-5; tentative D call: TRBD1 (6 bases). Germline V gene sequence: CDR1 ENHRY, CDR2 SYGVKD. The CDR3 is 15 residues long. The germline V and J ends were trimmed by 6 bases and 4 bases, with 16 bases remaining between them. The CDR3 here is CAISSLYRVNQPQHF. The CDR3 nucleotides are TGTGCCATCAGCTCCCTTTACAGGGTTAATCAGCCCCAGCATTTT.

The V gene is TRBV5-4, the J gene TRBJ2-1; 13 bases fit TRBD2. V was pared by 4 bases and J by 8 bases, with 9 bases of the junction left unmatched. Germline CDR1 is SGHNT and CDR2 is YYREEE (reference sequence). The CDR3 runs 16 residues. The CDR3 sequence: CASSHEGLAGRDEQFF. Here the CDR3 DNA reads TGTGCCAGCAGCCACGAGGGACTAGCGGGAAGGGATGAGCAGTTCTTC. Combining the CDR3 with reference TRBV5-4 and TRBJ2-1 gives the whole variable domain ETGVTQSPTHLIKTRGQQVTLRCSSQSGHNTVSWYQQALGQGPQFIFQYYREEENGRGNFPPRFSGLQFPNYSSELNVNALELDDSALYLCASSHEGLAGRDEQFFGPGTRLTVL.

This CDR3 is CASSSPPGTGAYEQYF. The CDR3 coding sequence is TGTGCCAGCAGTTCGCCCCCCGGGACAGGGGCCTACGAGCAGTACTTC. This chain links TRBV28 with TRBJ2-7, with 10 bases aligning to TRBD1. The CDR3 totals 16 residues. J was trimmed by 2 bases and V by 4 bases; bases with no gene match: 8. Germline V gives CDR1 MDHEN, CDR2 SYDVKM.

On this clone itself: The sample has other DNA sequences that encode this CDR3 too. The V gene is TRBV15, the J gene TRBJ2-7; D unresolved. The V and J ends lost 0 bases and 3 bases respectively, with 3 bases between them. CDR3 length: 12 amino acids. CDR1 and CDR2 (germline): LNHNV, YYDKDF (reference sequence). DNA of the CDR3: TGTGCCACCAGCAGAGATGGCTACGAGCAGTACTTC. It specifies CATSRDGYEQYF.

The gene calls are TRBV28 and TRBJ2-2, with TRBD2 identical over 10 bases. Unmatched junction bases numbered 3, after V lost 1 base and J lost 4 bases. The germline CDR1 and CDR2 sequences are MDHEN and SYDVKM. There are 16 residues in the CDR3. The DNA of the CDR3 is TGTGCCAGCAGTTTATCTAGCGGGAGAATCACCGGGGAGCTGTTTTTT. This gives the protein CASSLSSGRITGELFF. The complete variable domain, with remaining parts taken from reference TRBV28 and TRBJ2-2, reads DVKVTQSSRYLVKRTGEKVFLECVQDMDHENMFWYRQDPGLGLRLIYFSYDVKMKEKGDIPEGYSVSREKKERFSLILESASTNQTSMYLCASSLSSGRITGELFFGEGSRLTVL.

The V gene is TRBV11-3, the J gene TRBJ2-2; 13 nucleotides align to TRBD2. Germline V gene sequence: CDR1 SGHNT, CDR2 YENEEA. The CDR3 spans 16 residues. The ends lost 5 bases at V and 9 bases at J; junction bases unmatched: 9. Written as DNA, the CDR3 is TGTGCCAGCAGCCCCCCAACGGGACTAGCGGGAAGGGAGCTGTTTTTT. Translating it yields CASSPPTGLAGRELFF.

The chain recombines TRBV6-5 with TRBJ1-2, with no clear D. The CDR3 contains 12 residues. The germline V and J ends were trimmed by 5 bases and 8 bases, with 12 bases remaining between them. Germline CDR1 MNHEY, CDR2 SVGAGI. The CDR3 reads CASSTQARGYTF. CDR3 bases: TGTGCCAGCAGTACGCAGGCCCGAGGCTACACCTTC.

The gene calls are TRBV5-1 and TRBJ2-5, with D perhaps matching TRBD1 or TRBD2 (7 bases each). Germline CDR1 is SGHRS and CDR2 is YFSETQ. The CDR3 totals 14 residues. V was trimmed by 7 bases and J by 5 bases, leaving 18 bases between them. The CDR3 region has the DNA TGCGCCAGCTCCAGGGGAGGGGGCGGGGAGACCCAGTACTTC. The encoded protein is CASSRGGGGETQYF.

DNA of the CDR3: TGTGCCACCAGCAGAAGACAGGGGGCCTATGGCTACACCTTC. Residues: CATSRRQGAYGYTF. The V gene is TRBV15, the J gene TRBJ1-2; TRBD1 agrees at 10 bases. CDR1 LNHNV and CDR2 YYDKDF come from the germline V gene (reference sequence). There are 14 residues in the CDR3. The V and J ends lost 2 bases and 4 bases, in that order; junction bases with no gene match: 1.

The J gene is TRBJ1-3, the V gene TRBV5-4, with TRBD1 matching 9 bases. Germline CDR1 SGHNT, CDR2 YYREEE (reference sequence). V was pared by 0 bases and J by 9 bases, with 7 bases of the junction left unmatched. CDR3 length: 15 residues. Here the CDR3 DNA reads TGTGCCAGCAGCTTGGGGACAGGGGATCCCATCACCATATATTTT. Protein sequence: CASSLGTGDPITIYF.

The chain links TRBV5-4 to TRBJ2-1; tentatively, D is TRBD2 (6 bases). V was trimmed by 1 base and J by 0 bases, leaving 11 bases between them. Germline CDR1 is SGHNT and CDR2 is YYREEE (reference sequence). The CDR3 is 16 amino acids. The CDR3 region is CASSLRDGSSYNEQFF. The CDR3 DNA is TGTGCCAGCAGCTTGCGTGACGGGAGCTCCTACAATGAGCAGTTCTTC.

This clone occurred once. The chain combines TRBV25-1 with TRBJ1-1; no clear D gene. Per germline, CDR1 MGHDK and CDR2 SYGVNS. There are 15 residues in the CDR3. V gave up 5 bases and J gave up 4 bases, with 17 bases separating them. The DNA of the CDR3 is TGTGCCAGCAGTCCGCCGGAGAGATGGGGCACTGAAGCTTTCTTT. Amino acid sequence: CASSPPERWGTEAFF.

As concerns this clone: Other DNA variants within this sample encode the same CDR3. The chain links TRBV28 to TRBJ1-2; D is uncertain. Germline-derived CDR1 and CDR2 are MDHEN and SYDVKM. The germline V and J ends were trimmed by 6 bases and 5 bases, with 7 bases remaining between them. The CDR3 has 11 amino acids. The CDR3 DNA reads TGTGCCAGCAGCCTCGAGTATGGCTACACCTTC. It codes for CASSLEYGYTF.